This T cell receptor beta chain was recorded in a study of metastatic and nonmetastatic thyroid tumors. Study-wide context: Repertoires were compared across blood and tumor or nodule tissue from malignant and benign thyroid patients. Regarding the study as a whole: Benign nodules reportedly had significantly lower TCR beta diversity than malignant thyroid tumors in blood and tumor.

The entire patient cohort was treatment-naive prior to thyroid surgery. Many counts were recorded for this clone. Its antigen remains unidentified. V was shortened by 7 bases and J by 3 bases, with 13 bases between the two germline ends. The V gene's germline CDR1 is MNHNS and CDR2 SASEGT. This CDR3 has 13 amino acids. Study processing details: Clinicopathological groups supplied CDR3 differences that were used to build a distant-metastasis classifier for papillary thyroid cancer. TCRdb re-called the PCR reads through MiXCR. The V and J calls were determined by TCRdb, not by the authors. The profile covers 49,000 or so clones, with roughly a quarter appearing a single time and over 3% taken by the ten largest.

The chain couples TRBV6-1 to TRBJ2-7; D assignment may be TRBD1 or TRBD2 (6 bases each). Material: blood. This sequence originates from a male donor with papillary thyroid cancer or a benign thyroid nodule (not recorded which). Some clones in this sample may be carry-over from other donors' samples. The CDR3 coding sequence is TGTGCCAGCAAGGGGGGAGCCGTCTACGAGCAGTACTTC. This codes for CASKGGAVYEQYF.